This T cell receptor (beta chain) derives from a study of shared clonotypes between healthy human individuals. The V gene's germline CDR1 is SGHRS and CDR2 YFSETQ. Trimming stripped 4 bases from V and 5 bases from J, with 24 bases between. The CDR3 runs 17 residues. The data were produced by immunoSEQ multiplex PCR, yet TCRdb's version contains in-frame clones alone and is incomplete. This sample has a few million clones, with 80% to 95% found just once. The sequenced sample consisted of naive CD4+ T cells from PBMCs. The subset is: CD45RA+ positively selected. The V gene is TRBV5-1, the J gene TRBJ2-5; tentative D call: TRBD1 (6 bases). The receptor was derived from a man aged 18 to 29 in good health. Some clones in this sample may be carry-over from other donors' samples. The CDR3 DNA reads TGCGCCAGCAGCCTACACGTAAGGGGGAATCGGCTCGAGACCCAGTACTTC. It is translated as CASSLHVRGNRLETQYF.